The 24 T cell receptor beta chains below all came from one sample that was sequenced in a study of cytotoxic CD8 clonotypes in ibrutinib-treated CLL. Using immunoSEQ multiplex PCR, the repertoire was profiled, and TCRdb retains in-frame clones only, with some absent. The table has 150,000 or so clones, 76% seen once; the top ten hold about 4.7%. This sample comprised PBMCs, obtained after 24 months of ibrutinib treatment. The receptor set was obtained from a human donor with chronic lymphocytic leukemia.

The V gene is TRBV2, the J gene TRBJ2-1; D is unclear. Trimming cost V 10 bases and J 9 bases, with 19 bases left between them. The CDR3 totals 13 residues. Per germline, CDR1 SNHLY and CDR2 FYNNEI. Written as DNA, the CDR3 is TGTGCCACCGCGGCCGGCGGTCGTGGTGAGCAGTTCTTC. Translated: CATAAGGRGEQFF.

The chain combines TRBV7-8 with TRBJ1-1; D possibly corresponds to TRBD1 (5 bases). From germline, CDR1 is SGHVS and CDR2 FQNEAQ. The V end was cut by 5 bases, the J end by 1 base, with 11 bases between. This CDR3 region has 14 residues. The CDR3 reads CASSVTGENTEAFF. DNA of the CDR3: TGTGCCAGCAGCGTAACAGGAGAGAACACTGAAGCTTTCTTT.

The V and J genes are TRBV6-5 and TRBJ2-7; 7 bases are shared with TRBD2. V shed 4 bases and J 6 bases; nucleotides not matched to a gene: 15. The CDR3 is 16 amino acids. Germline loops: CDR1 MNHEY, CDR2 SVGAGI. CDR3 nucleotides: TGTGCCAGCAGTTCGGAGAGGGTTGTAGGCGGGGGCGAGCAGTACTTC. Translated: CASSSERVVGGGEQYF.

The chain recombines TRBV28 with TRBJ1-4, with 8 positions matching TRBD1. Germline V gives CDR1 MDHEN, CDR2 SYDVKM. CDR3 length: 15 residues. V gave up 8 bases and J gave up 8 bases; unmatched junction bases: 13. This CDR3 is CASGPTSRDREKLFF. CDR3 nucleotide sequence: TGTGCCAGCGGCCCGACGTCCCGGGACAGGGAAAAACTGTTTTTT.

This chain connects TRBV4-1 to TRBJ2-3, with TRBD2 matching 7 bases. CDR3 size: 17 residues. The junction had 8 bases not matched to a gene; V was cut back by 0 bases and J by 2 bases. CDR1 and CDR2 (germline): MGHRA, YSYEKL. The chain's CDR3 is CASSQDWGTTDTDTQYF. In DNA form, the CDR3 reads TGCGCCAGCAGCCAAGATTGGGGGACTACAGACACAGATACGCAGTATTTT.

V and J are TRBV10-3 and TRBJ2-7, with 8 bases matching TRBD1. V was clipped by 8 bases and J by 6 bases; unmatched bases: 6. Germline V lookup: CDR1 ENHRY, CDR2 SYGVKD. This CDR3 is 12 amino acids long. Here the CDR3 reads CAIGGRGLEQYF. Here the CDR3 DNA reads TGTGCCATCGGCGGCAGGGGGCTCGAGCAGTACTTC.

The chain is built from TRBV28 and TRBJ1-1; TRBD1 is a possible D gene (5 bases). This CDR3 is 14 amino acids long. The germline CDR1 and CDR2 sequences are MDHEN and SYDVKM. Trimming shortened V by 6 bases and J by 5 bases, and 16 bases separated the two germline ends. The CDR3 protein is CASRPGSGATEAFF. CDR3 nucleotides: TGTGCCAGCAGACCCGGGTCCGGGGCTACTGAAGCTTTCTTT.

The chain employs TRBV4-2 and TRBJ2-5; D is possibly TRBD1 or TRBD2 (5 bases each). Per the germline V gene, CDR1 is LGHNA and CDR2 is YNFKEQ. The V gene lost 3 bases and the J gene lost 5 bases, with 16 bases spanning the gap. The CDR3 is 15 amino acids. The CDR3 nucleotides are TGTGCCAGCAGCCAGGGCGGATGGGGGTCTGAGACCCAGTACTTC. Translated, it gives CASSQGGWGSETQYF.

The DNA for the CDR3 is TGTGCCAGCAGCTTAGAGTTAGCGGGGGGATTACACAATGAGCAGTTCTTC. Its protein is CASSLELAGGLHNEQFF. The chain joins TRBV11-2 to TRBJ2-1, with 10 bases fitting TRBD2. Germline loops: CDR1 SGHAT, CDR2 FQNNGV. V lost 0 bases, J lost 5 bases, and 7 bases stayed unmatched. CDR3 length: 17 residues.

V and J are TRBV6-4 and TRBJ1-4; perhaps TRBD1 as D (6 bases). The V end lost 3 bases, the J end lost 5 bases, and 19 bases lay between the germline ends. CDR1 is MRHNA and CDR2 is SNTAGT in the germline V gene. The CDR3 is made up of 17 amino acids. The DNA for the CDR3 is TGTGCCAGCAGTGAAACCGGGACACAAACGGGGAATGAAAAACTGTTTTTT. Its protein product is CASSETGTQTGNEKLFF.

This sequence joins TRBV7-9 and TRBJ2-1; D may be TRBD2 (6 bases). The V gene lost 5 bases and the J gene lost 2 bases, with 13 bases spanning the gap. The CDR3 spans 15 residues. Per germline, CDR1 SEHNR and CDR2 FQNEAQ (reference sequence). In DNA, the CDR3 is TGTGCCAGCAGCCGAAGGGGCGGGGCCTACAATGAGCAGTTCTTC. This translates into CASSRRGGAYNEQFF.

This clone was recorded once. V is TRBV7-6 and J is TRBJ1-4, with D unclear. The CDR3 extends over 15 amino acids. The ends were cut back, 5 bases at V and 3 bases at J, with 13 bases in the middle. The germline V gene has CDR1 SGHVS and CDR2 FNYEAQ. CDR3 sequence (DNA): TGTGCCAGCAGCCCTAGGGTGGCGGCTAATGAAAAACTGTTTTTT. This sequence encodes CASSPRVAANEKLFF.

The chain uses TRBV11-1 and TRBJ2-4; no definite D call. The CDR3 runs 11 residues. Germline CDR1 reads SGHAT; CDR2 reads FQDESV (reference sequence). V lost 5 bases and J 9 bases, leaving 8 bases between the germline ends. The DNA for the CDR3 is TGTGCCAGCAGCCGGCGGAGCATTCAGTACTTC. It translates to CASSRRSIQYF.

The table lists this clone with a few counts. The rearrangement uses TRBV4-3 and TRBJ2-3, with D uncertain. The ends were cut back, 1 base at V and 2 bases at J, with 7 bases in the middle. The CDR3 runs 14 residues. CDR1 and CDR2 from the germline V gene are LGHNA and YSLEER. The CDR3 DNA reads as TGCGCCAGCAGCCAAGTTGCCCCCACAGATACGCAGTATTTT. Its protein is CASSQVAPTDTQYF.

The chain is built from TRBV7-2 and TRBJ2-6; D is unresolved. V was cut by 3 bases and J by 2 bases, with 5 bases left in between. The CDR3 sequence is 14 residues long. From germline, CDR1 is SGHTA and CDR2 FQGNSA. As DNA, the CDR3 is TGTGCCAGCAGCTTTACGGCTGGGGCCAACGTCCTGACTTTC. This sequence encodes CASSFTAGANVLTF.

The V call is TRBV7-8, the J call TRBJ1-5; no definite D call. The germline V gene encodes CDR1 SGHVS and CDR2 FQNEAQ. Trimming removed 1 base from V and 3 bases from J, with 10 bases in between. The CDR3 runs to 15 residues. The CDR3 nucleotides read TGTGCCAGCAGCTTAGAAGGGCCGTACAATCAGCCCCAGCATTTT. Translating gives CASSLEGPYNQPQHF. Combining the CDR3 with reference TRBV7-8 and TRBJ1-5 gives the whole variable domain GAGVSQSPRYKVAKRGQDVALRCDPISGHVSLFWYQQALGQGPEFLTYFQNEAQLDKSGLPSDRFFAERPEGSVSTLKIQRTQQEDSAVYLCASSLEGPYNQPQHFGDGTRLSIL.

This clone was seen once. J is TRBJ2-2 and V is TRBV18; 9 bases are shared with TRBD1. The CDR3 totals 16 residues. V lost 4 bases, J lost 0 bases, and 3 bases stayed unmatched. The V gene's germline CDR1 is KGHSH and CDR2 LQKENI. CDR3 in DNA: TGTGCCAGCTCACGGGACAGGGATCCGAACACCGGGGAGCTGTTTTTT. It translates to CASSRDRDPNTGELFF.

The V gene is TRBV7-9, the J gene TRBJ1-2, with no clear D. V was pared by 5 bases and J by 6 bases, with 13 bases between. This CDR3 spans 13 amino acids. CDR1 SEHNR and CDR2 FQNEAQ come from the germline V gene (reference sequence). The CDR3 nucleotides are TGTGCCAGCAGCCGCGCTTCGGGCGATGGCTACACCTTC. It yields the protein CASSRASGDGYTF.

This clone turned up a few times. V gene TRBV29-1 combines with J gene TRBJ1-3, with D hard to call. The V end lost 5 bases, the J end lost 0 bases, and 5 bases lay between the germline ends. Germline CDR1 SQVTM, CDR2 ANQGSEA. The CDR3 consists of 12 residues. CDR3 protein: CSVPSSGNTIYF. CDR3 coding DNA: TGCAGCGTTCCGTCCTCTGGAAACACCATATATTTT.

The chain links TRBV4-1 to TRBJ2-7; 7 bases align to TRBD1. The length of the CDR3 is 15 residues. The V segment lost 2 bases and the J segment 2 bases; nucleotides outside the gene matches: 6. The germline V gene encodes CDR1 MGHRA and CDR2 YSYEKL. CDR3 sequence: CASSQLDRPTYEQYF. Here the CDR3 DNA reads TGCGCCAGCAGCCAACTGGACAGGCCCACCTACGAGCAGTACTTC.

The V call is TRBV7-9, the J call TRBJ2-3; 10 bases agree with TRBD1. V trimming: 4 bases; J trimming: 7 bases; junction bases outside the gene matches: 8. Germline CDR1 SEHNR, CDR2 FQNEAQ (reference sequence). The CDR3 has 15 amino acids. CDR3 sequence reads: CASSSDRGRGNTQYF. The CDR3 DNA is TGTGCCAGCAGCTCCGACAGGGGGCGAGGAAATACGCAGTATTTT.

The genes are TRBV29-1 and TRBJ1-6; D is unclear. V lost 0 bases and J 7 bases, leaving 7 bases between the germline ends. CDR3 length: 13 amino acids. CDR1 is SQVTM and CDR2 is ANQGSEA in the germline V gene. In nucleotides, the CDR3 is TGCAGCGTTGAAGACCGGTCCAATTCACCCCTCCACTTT. This translates into CSVEDRSNSPLHF.

This clone has only a few counts. The V and J genes are TRBV7-2 and TRBJ1-2; D is possibly TRBD1 (5 bases). Trimming took off 7 bases at V and 8 bases at J, with 17 bases between the two ends. This CDR3 is built from 13 residues. In germline, CDR1 is SGHTA, CDR2 FQGNSA. CDR3 in amino acids: CASNWGEGRGYTF. The CDR3 DNA reads TGTGCCAGCAACTGGGGGGAGGGGCGAGGCTACACCTTC.

CDR3 residues: CASSETGLREQYF. CDR3 nucleotide sequence: TGTGCCAGCAGCGAAACAGGGTTAAGGGAGCAGTACTTC. The rearrangement links TRBV6-5 to TRBJ2-7, with a possible D match to TRBD1 (6 bases). Trimming pared 6 bases from V and 7 bases from J, leaving 16 bases between. Germline V gives CDR1 MNHEY, CDR2 SVGAGI. This CDR3 spans 13 amino acids.